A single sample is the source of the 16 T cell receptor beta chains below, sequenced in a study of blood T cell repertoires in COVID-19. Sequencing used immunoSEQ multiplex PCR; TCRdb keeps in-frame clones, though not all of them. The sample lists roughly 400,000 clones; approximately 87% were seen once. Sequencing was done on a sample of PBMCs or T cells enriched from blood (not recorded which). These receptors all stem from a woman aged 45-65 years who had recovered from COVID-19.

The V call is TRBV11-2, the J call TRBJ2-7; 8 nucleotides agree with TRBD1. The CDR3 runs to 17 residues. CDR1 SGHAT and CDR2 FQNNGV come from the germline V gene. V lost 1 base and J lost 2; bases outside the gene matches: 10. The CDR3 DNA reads TGTGCCAGCAGCTTAGTAGGGGCGGGGACAGGAGCCTACGAGCAGTACTTC. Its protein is CASSLVGAGTGAYEQYF.

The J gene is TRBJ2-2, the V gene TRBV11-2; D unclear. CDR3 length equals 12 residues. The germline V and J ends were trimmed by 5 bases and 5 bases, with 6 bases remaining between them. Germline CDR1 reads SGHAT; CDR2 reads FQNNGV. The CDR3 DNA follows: TGTGCCAGCAGCCTACAGACCGGGGAGCTGTTTTTT. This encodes CASSLQTGELFF.

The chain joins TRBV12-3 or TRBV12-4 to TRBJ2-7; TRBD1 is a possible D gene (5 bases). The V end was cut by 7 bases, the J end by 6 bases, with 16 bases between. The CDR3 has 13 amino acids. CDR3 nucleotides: TGTGCCAGCACCTTTTCCGGCCAGGGCGAGCAGTACTTC. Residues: CASTFSGQGEQYF.

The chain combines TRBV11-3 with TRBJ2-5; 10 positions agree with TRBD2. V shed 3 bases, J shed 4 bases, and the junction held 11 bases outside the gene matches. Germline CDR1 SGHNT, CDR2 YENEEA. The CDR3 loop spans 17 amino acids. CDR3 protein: CASSLEGGSGGPETQYF. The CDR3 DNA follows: TGTGCCAGCAGCTTGGAAGGGGGTAGCGGGGGGCCAGAGACCCAGTACTTC.

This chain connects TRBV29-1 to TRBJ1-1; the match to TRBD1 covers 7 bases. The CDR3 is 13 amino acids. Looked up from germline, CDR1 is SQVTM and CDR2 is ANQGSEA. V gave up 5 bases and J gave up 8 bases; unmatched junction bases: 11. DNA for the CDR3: TGCAGCGTTAAACAGGGGAGGCACCAGGAAGCTTTCTTT. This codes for CSVKQGRHQEAFF.

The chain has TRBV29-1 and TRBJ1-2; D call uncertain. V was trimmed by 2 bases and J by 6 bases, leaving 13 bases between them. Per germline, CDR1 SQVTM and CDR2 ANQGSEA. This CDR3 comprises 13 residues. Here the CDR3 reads CSVETEGGDGYTF. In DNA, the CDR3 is TGCAGCGTTGAAACGGAGGGCGGGGATGGCTACACCTTC.

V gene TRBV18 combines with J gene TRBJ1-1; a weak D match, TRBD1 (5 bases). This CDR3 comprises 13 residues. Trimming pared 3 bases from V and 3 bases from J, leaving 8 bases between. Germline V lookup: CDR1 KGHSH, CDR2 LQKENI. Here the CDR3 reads CASSPQTDTEAFF. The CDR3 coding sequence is TGTGCCAGCTCACCCCAGACAGACACTGAAGCTTTCTTT.

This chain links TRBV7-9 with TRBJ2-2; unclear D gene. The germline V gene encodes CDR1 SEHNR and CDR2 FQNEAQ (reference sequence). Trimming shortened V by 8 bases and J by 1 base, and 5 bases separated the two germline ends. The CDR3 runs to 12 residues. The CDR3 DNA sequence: TGTGCCAGCCCTAAGAACACCGGGGAGCTGTTTTTT. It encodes CASPKNTGELFF.

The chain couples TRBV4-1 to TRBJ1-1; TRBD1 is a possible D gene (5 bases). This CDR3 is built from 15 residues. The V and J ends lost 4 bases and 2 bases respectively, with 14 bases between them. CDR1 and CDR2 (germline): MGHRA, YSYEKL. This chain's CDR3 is CASSPAGTGNTEAFF. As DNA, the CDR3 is TGCGCCAGCAGCCCAGCGGGGACGGGTAACACTGAAGCTTTCTTT.

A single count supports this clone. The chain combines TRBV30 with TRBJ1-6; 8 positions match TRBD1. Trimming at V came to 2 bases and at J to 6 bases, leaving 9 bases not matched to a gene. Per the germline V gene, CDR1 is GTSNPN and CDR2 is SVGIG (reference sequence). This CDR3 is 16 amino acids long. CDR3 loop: CAWSLGRGRGNSPLHF. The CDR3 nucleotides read TGTGCCTGGAGTCTGGGCAGGGGGCGCGGTAATTCACCCCTCCACTTT.

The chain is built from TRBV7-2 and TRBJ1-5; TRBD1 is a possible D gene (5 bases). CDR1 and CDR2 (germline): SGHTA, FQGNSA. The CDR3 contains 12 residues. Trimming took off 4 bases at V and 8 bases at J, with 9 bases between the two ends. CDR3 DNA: TGTGCCAGCAGCTGGGGCGGAGAGCCCCAGCATTTT. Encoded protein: CASSWGGEPQHF.

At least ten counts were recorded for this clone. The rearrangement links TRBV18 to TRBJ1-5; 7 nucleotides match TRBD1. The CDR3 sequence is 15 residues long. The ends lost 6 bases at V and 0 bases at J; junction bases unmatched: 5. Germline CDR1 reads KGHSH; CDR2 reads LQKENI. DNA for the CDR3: TGTGCCAGCTCCAAGGGGGCAAATAGCAATCAGCCCCAGCATTTT. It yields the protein CASSKGANSNQPQHF.

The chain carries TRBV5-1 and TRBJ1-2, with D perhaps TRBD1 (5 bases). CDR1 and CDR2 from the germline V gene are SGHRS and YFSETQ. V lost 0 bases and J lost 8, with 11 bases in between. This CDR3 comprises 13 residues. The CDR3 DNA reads TGCGCCAGCAGCTTGGATCAGGGATACGGCTACACCTTC. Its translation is CASSLDQGYGYTF.

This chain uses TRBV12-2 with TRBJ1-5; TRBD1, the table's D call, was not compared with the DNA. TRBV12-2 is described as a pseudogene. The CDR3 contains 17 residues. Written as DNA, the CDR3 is TGTGCAAGTCGCCCCGGGACAGGGACAAGGGTAGACCAGCCCCAGCATTTT. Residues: CASRPGTGTRVDQPQHF.

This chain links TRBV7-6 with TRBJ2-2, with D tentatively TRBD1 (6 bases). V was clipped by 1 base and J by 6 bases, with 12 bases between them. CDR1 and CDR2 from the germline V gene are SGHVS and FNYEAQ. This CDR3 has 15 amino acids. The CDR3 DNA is TGTGCCAGCAGCTTAGAGGGACAATTGCCCGGGGAGCTGTTTTTT. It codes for CASSLEGQLPGELFF.

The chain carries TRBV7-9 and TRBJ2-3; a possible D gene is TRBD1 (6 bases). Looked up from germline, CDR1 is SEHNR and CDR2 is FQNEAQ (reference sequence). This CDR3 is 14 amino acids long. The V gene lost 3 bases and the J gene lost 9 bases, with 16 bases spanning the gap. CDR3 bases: TGTGCCAGCAGCTTTGCCAGCACCCAGGGGACGCAGTATTTT. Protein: CASSFASTQGTQYF.